This TCR beta chain is from a study of blood T cell repertoires in COVID-19. The overall study: Samples of COVID-19 (acute and convalescent) were obtained from the United States, Italy and Spain.

The trim removed 5 bases at V and 6 bases at J, leaving 6 bases unmatched. This CDR3 has 14 residues. Germline CDR1 is LNHDA and CDR2 is SQIVND (reference sequence). In terms of age and location, participants ranged from roughly 18 to 90 years and lived in approximately 24 US areas. Donors of Cohort 3 who recovered were those that had two negative PCRs, clearance, or symptom resolution. A few counts support this clone. Original processing methods: Estimates of nucleated cell counts were drawn from the amplification of reference gene primers. Sequencing was performed with immunoSEQ multiplex PCR; in TCRdb, only in-frame clones are kept and a portion is missing. The V and J calls and clone size are taken from that table; D and trimming were inferred from the DNA. The data hold 150,000 to 200,000 clones, with approximately 80% observed a single time.

The rearrangement uses TRBV19 and TRBJ1-2, with 10 bases aligning to TRBD1. The sequence came from a woman aged 55 to 70 who had recovered from COVID-19. The sequencing input was PBMCs or T cells enriched from blood (not recorded which). The CDR3 DNA reads TGTGCCAGTAGTCCGGGGACAGGGGTAAATGGCTACACCTTC. Residues: CASSPGTGVNGYTF.